This passage covers 29 T cell receptor beta chains from one sample sequenced in a study of Ad26.COV2.S vaccination and SARS-CoV-2 variants. Indicated treatment: roughly 19 received Ad26.COV2.S at low or high dose, single or two shots; about five received placebo; per-sample allocation not given. Collection of the samples took place on day 63 after the first injection of vaccine or placebo. TCRdb's copy holds only in-frame clones and misses some; the assay was immunoSEQ multiplex PCR. Altogether 240,000 or so clones are present, approximately 90% being singletons, with the ten largest covering about 10%. The specimen was peripheral blood, collected in a trial of Ad26.COV2.S vaccine versus placebo. The receptor source for this set is a person between 18 and 60 years old who received the Ad26.COV2.S COVID-19 vaccine or a placebo.

This chain links TRBV7-3 with TRBJ2-3, with unresolved D. From germline, CDR1 is SGHTA and CDR2 FQGTGA. The V end was cut by 1 base, the J end by 0 bases, with 8 bases between. This CDR3 comprises 15 residues. The CDR3 DNA is TGTGCCAGCAGCTTAAGGGGTTCTAGCACAGATACGCAGTATTTT. It yields the protein CASSLRGSSTDTQYF.

The CDR3 reads CATSDVPGTSGPTGELFF. In DNA form, the CDR3 reads TGTGCCACCAGTGACGTGCCCGGGACTAGCGGACCCACCGGGGAGCTGTTTTTT. This chain connects TRBV24-1 to TRBJ2-2; 11 bases are a match to TRBD2. The CDR3 is made up of 18 amino acids. V shed 4 bases and J 4 bases; nucleotides not matched to a gene: 10. The germline V gene encodes CDR1 KGHDR and CDR2 SFDVKD.

J is TRBJ1-2 and V is TRBV7-9; 10 bases map to TRBD1. V lost 0 bases to trimming and J lost 9 bases; unmatched junction nucleotides: 7. This CDR3 comprises 15 residues. The germline CDR1 and CDR2 sequences are SEHNR and FQNEAQ (reference sequence). CDR3 DNA: TGTGCCAGCAGCTTAGCCCAGACAGGGGGCAGGAGCTACACCTTC. Its translation: CASSLAQTGGRSYTF. The whole variable domain, remainder taken from reference TRBV7-9 and TRBJ1-2, is DTGVSQNPRHKITKRGQNVTFRCDPISEHNRLYWYRQTLGQGPEFLTYFQNEAQLEKSRLLSDRFSAERPKGSFSTLEIQRTEQGDSAMYLCASSLAQTGGRSYTFGSGTRLTVV.

This chain links TRBV6-4 with TRBJ1-5, with 8 bases that match TRBD1. The germline V gene encodes CDR1 MRHNA and CDR2 SNTAGT. Trimming cost V 5 bases and J 6 bases; bases outside gene matches: 9. There are 15 residues in the CDR3. CDR3 in DNA: TGTGCCAGCAGTCCTCAGGGGGCAGGTGGTCAGCCCCAGCATTTT. The encoded protein is CASSPQGAGGQPQHF.

The rearrangement uses TRBV15 and TRBJ1-5; D is uncertain. The CDR3 sequence is 11 residues long. From germline, CDR1 is LNHNV and CDR2 YYDKDF (reference sequence). Trimming left V 0 bases short and J 13 bases short, with 7 bases between. CDR3 in amino acids: CATSRDGPQHF. CDR3 coding DNA: TGTGCCACCAGCAGAGACGGGCCTCAGCATTTT.

This clone has a single count. This sequence joins TRBV5-4 and TRBJ1-2; 10 positions agree with TRBD1. The ends lost 4 bases at V and 6 bases at J; junction bases unmatched: 12. The length of the CDR3 is 16 residues. The germline gives CDR1 SGHNT, CDR2 YYREEE (reference sequence). Written as DNA, the CDR3 is TGTGCCAGCAGCACGGTAGGACAGGGGGAGAGGGATGGCTACACCTTC. Amino acids: CASSTVGQGERDGYTF.

This clone was recorded a few times. This chain uses TRBV25-1 with TRBJ1-1, with 11 bases aligning to TRBD1. V lost 4 bases and J lost 7; bases outside the gene matches: 5. Germline CDR1 MGHDK, CDR2 SYGVNS. The CDR3 totals 14 residues. The CDR3 here is CASSGTGGQGEAFF. Written as DNA, the CDR3 is TGTGCCAGCAGTGGGACAGGGGGCCAGGGTGAAGCTTTCTTT.

CDR3 sequence (DNA): TGCGCCAGCGAGGGGGGCCCAGGGGTCGCTGGGGCCAACGTCCTGACTTTC. Its protein is CASEGGPGVAGANVLTF. The rearrangement joins TRBV5-1 to TRBJ2-6; perhaps D is TRBD1 or TRBD2 (6 bases each). V lost 7 bases and J 2 bases, leaving 19 bases between the germline ends. From germline, CDR1 is SGHRS and CDR2 YFSETQ. This CDR3 spans 17 amino acids.

The V call is TRBV25-1, the J call TRBJ1-1; D possibly corresponds to TRBD1 (6 bases). The CDR3 is made up of 14 amino acids. Per germline, CDR1 MGHDK and CDR2 SYGVNS. V lost 2 bases and J 2 bases, leaving 9 bases between the germline ends. The CDR3 loop is CASSEVGANTEAFF. Here the CDR3 DNA reads TGTGCCAGCAGTGAAGTGGGGGCAAACACTGAAGCTTTCTTT.

This clone was seen only once. The chain has TRBV2 and TRBJ2-5; D may be TRBD1 (5 bases). Germline CDR1 reads SNHLY; CDR2 reads FYNNEI. The CDR3 is made up of 13 amino acids. Trimming took 4 bases from V and 2 from J, leaving 8 bases between them. CDR3 sequence: CASSGGRQETQYF. CDR3 coding DNA: TGTGCCAGCAGTGGGGGCAGACAAGAGACCCAGTACTTC.

The rearrangement uses TRBV7-2 and TRBJ2-5; TRBD1 matches 7 bases. Germline trimming cut 4 bases from V and 3 bases from J; bases unmatched to any gene: 8. CDR1 and CDR2 from the germline V gene are SGHTA and FQGNSA. This CDR3 spans 15 amino acids. The CDR3 DNA is TGTGCCAGCAGCTCTGGGCCAGGGGGAAAAGAGACCCAGTACTTC. As protein: CASSSGPGGKETQYF.

This clone was detected a few times. V gene TRBV28 combines with J gene TRBJ2-2; a weak D match, TRBD1 (6 bases). CDR1 is MDHEN and CDR2 is SYDVKM in the germline V gene. Trimming stripped 6 bases from V and 6 bases from J, with 11 bases between. The CDR3 is made up of 13 amino acids. This CDR3 reads CASRPGTPGELFF. The CDR3 nucleotides read TGTGCCAGCAGACCCGGGACACCCGGGGAGCTGTTTTTT.

The V gene is TRBV5-4, the J gene TRBJ2-3; D possibly corresponds to TRBD1 (5 bases). Germline lookup yields CDR1 SGHNT and CDR2 YYREEE (reference sequence). There are 14 residues in the CDR3. Trimming shortened V by 3 bases and J by 2 bases, and 10 bases separated the two germline ends. CDR3 DNA sequence: TGTGCCAGCAGCTCGAAAGGGGTCACAGATACGCAGTATTTT. It yields the protein CASSSKGVTDTQYF.

The CDR3 DNA follows: TGTGCCAGCAGTGCGTCGGGGGAGCAGTACTTC. Translating it yields CASSASGEQYF. The chain employs TRBV5-6 and TRBJ2-7; D is possibly TRBD2 (5 bases). The V gene's germline CDR1 is SGHDT and CDR2 YYEEEE. The CDR3 consists of 11 residues. V lost 5 bases to trimming and J lost 7 bases, with 10 bases between them.

The chain uses TRBV6-1 and TRBJ2-2, with D uncertain. This CDR3 has 15 residues. Trimming shortened V by 1 base and J by 3 bases, and 9 bases separated the two germline ends. The germline gives CDR1 MNHNS, CDR2 SASEGT. The CDR3 DNA is TGTGCCAGCAGTGAAGTAACGAGGCACACCGGGGAGCTGTTTTTT. It translates to CASSEVTRHTGELFF.

The chain recombines TRBV18 with TRBJ2-7; D is perhaps TRBD2 (5 bases). In germline, CDR1 is KGHSH, CDR2 LQKENI. Deletions cut 6 bases from V and 2 bases from J, with 14 bases between. CDR3 size: 14 residues. In nucleotides, the CDR3 is TGTGCCAGCTCTTCGGGGTCCGGGGCCTACGAGCAGTACTTC. Protein sequence: CASSSGSGAYEQYF.

The chain joins TRBV19 to TRBJ2-2; D perhaps matches TRBD1 (5 bases). Trimming shortened V by 3 bases and J by 6 bases, and 8 bases separated the two germline ends. The CDR3 sequence is 13 residues long. Per the germline V gene, CDR1 is LNHDA and CDR2 is SQIVND (reference sequence). The CDR3 loop is CASSIAGPGELFF. The CDR3 nucleotides read TGTGCCAGTAGTATTGCAGGGCCCGGGGAGCTGTTTTTT.

The chain uses TRBV2 and TRBJ1-2, with D unclear. This CDR3 region has 13 residues. Trimming stripped 6 bases from V and 0 bases from J, with 8 bases between. Germline V gives CDR1 SNHLY, CDR2 FYNNEI. This CDR3 reads CASSPRPNYGYTF. CDR3 sequence (DNA): TGTGCCAGCAGCCCGAGGCCTAACTATGGCTACACCTTC.

This clone has a single count. The chain couples TRBV30 to TRBJ1-1; unclear D gene. Trimming removed 3 bases at V and 1 base at J, with 9 bases between. Germline V gives CDR1 GTSNPN, CDR2 SVGIG (reference sequence). The CDR3 has 13 amino acids. The CDR3 coding sequence is TGTGCCTGGAGACAACAGCCGAACACTGAAGCTTTCTTT. Protein sequence: CAWRQQPNTEAFF.

The chain uses TRBV27 and TRBJ1-1; tentatively, D is TRBD1 (5 bases). The CDR3 sequence is 14 residues long. V lost 5 bases and J 1 base, leaving 11 bases between the germline ends. Germline V gene lookup returns CDR1 MNHEY and CDR2 SMNVEV (reference sequence). CDR3 sequence (DNA): TGTGCCAGCAGTATGGGACGGTGGAACACTGAAGCTTTCTTT. It yields the protein CASSMGRWNTEAFF.

As concerns this clone: Additional DNA sequences in this sample encode the identical CDR3. The chain employs TRBV6-5 and TRBJ2-7, with 9 positions matching TRBD1. The V gene end was trimmed by 9 bases and the J gene end by 0 bases; junction bases not matched to a gene: 9. Germline V gives CDR1 MNHEY, CDR2 SVGAGI. This CDR3 has 15 residues. For the CDR3, the DNA is TGTGCCAGTTCCCCCACAGGGGGCCCCTCCTACGAGCAGTACTTC. It codes for CASSPTGGPSYEQYF.

The rearrangement joins TRBV5-6 to TRBJ2-1; D unclear. CDR1 is SGHDT and CDR2 is YYEEEE in the germline V gene. V lost 4 bases and J 0 bases, leaving 11 bases between the germline ends. The CDR3 runs 15 residues. The CDR3 region has the DNA TGTGCCAGCAGCCCCGACTTGAGCTCCTACAATGAGCAGTTCTTC. Translated, it gives CASSPDLSSYNEQFF.

This rearrangement joins TRBV24-1 to TRBJ2-2; perhaps TRBD2 as D (5 bases). CDR3 size: 13 residues. The V end was cut by 9 bases, the J end by 2 bases, with 9 bases between. Germline CDR1 reads KGHDR; CDR2 reads SFDVKD. Written as DNA, the CDR3 is TGTGCCACCTACGGGGAAAACACCGGGGAGCTGTTTTTT. Encoded protein: CATYGENTGELFF.

V and J are TRBV9 and TRBJ1-1; D gene ambiguous. Trimming pared 4 bases from V and 2 bases from J, leaving 12 bases between. Germline V CDR1 and CDR2: SGDLS, YYNGEE. CDR3 length equals 14 residues. In nucleotides, the CDR3 is TGTGCCAGCAGCTCGGACGGACTAAACACTGAAGCTTTCTTT. As protein: CASSSDGLNTEAFF.

The chain links TRBV6-1 to TRBJ1-1; TRBD1 might be the D (6 bases). The CDR3 loop spans 15 amino acids. V was clipped by 2 bases and J by 5 bases, with 15 bases between them. Germline CDR1 is MNHNS and CDR2 is SASEGT. The CDR3 DNA follows: TGTGCCAGCAGTGAACATCAGGGGCAGTGGACTGAAGCTTTCTTT. This translates into CASSEHQGQWTEAFF.

The gene calls are TRBV7-9 and TRBJ1-4; D is unresolved. This CDR3 has 16 amino acids. Germline CDR1 SEHNR, CDR2 FQNEAQ (reference sequence). V was trimmed by 5 bases and J by 0 bases, leaving 13 bases between them. The CDR3 spells CASSKKGGSTNEKLFF. The CDR3 coding sequence is TGTGCCAGCAGCAAGAAGGGAGGTTCAACTAATGAAAAACTGTTTTTT.

The chain couples TRBV6-5 to TRBJ1-2; no clear D gene. V lost 0 bases to trimming and J lost 3 bases, with 8 bases between them. This CDR3 is built from 14 residues. CDR1 MNHEY and CDR2 SVGAGI come from the germline V gene. CDR3 residues: CASSYSIPDYGYTF. In DNA form, the CDR3 reads TGTGCCAGCAGTTACTCGATACCTGACTATGGCTACACCTTC.

On this clone itself: Additional DNA sequences in this sample encode the identical CDR3. The chain links TRBV6-5 to TRBJ2-7; 9 bases line up with TRBD1. This CDR3 has 15 residues. V lost 6 bases, J lost 0 bases, and 6 bases stayed unmatched. CDR1 and CDR2 (germline): MNHEY, SVGAGI. CDR3 region: CASSRGGQGSYEQYF. The CDR3 nucleotides are TGTGCCAGCAGCCGCGGGGGACAGGGCTCCTACGAGCAGTACTTC.

The chain is built from TRBV11-2 and TRBJ1-1; 9 bases are shared with TRBD1. The CDR3 contains 17 residues. Trimming cost V 6 bases and J 0 bases; bases outside gene matches: 11. Germline V gene sequence: CDR1 SGHAT, CDR2 FQNNGV. CDR3 loop: CASRTGTGRRMNTEAFF. The CDR3 coding sequence is TGTGCCAGCAGGACGGGGACAGGGAGGCGAATGAACACTGAAGCTTTCTTT.